These T cell receptor beta chains were read from a single sample in a study of blood T cell repertoires in COVID-19. Produced via immunoSEQ multiplex PCR; TCRdb's table is partial and in-frame only. The data hold 210,000 or so clones, with approximately 83% observed a single time. Sequencing was done on a sample of peripheral blood. The receptors derive from a woman in her 30s with COVID-19, enrolled during active disease. CDR3s include the opening cysteine and the closing phenylalanine or tryptophan. D genes are given only for firm matches. Only some rows state a clone size, as once, few, many or a class for expanded clones.

D gene	J gene	clone size	V gene	CDR3 length	CDR3 protein	CDR3 DNA
TRBD2	TRBJ2-2	-	TRBV10-3	18	CAISDPGTSGSNTGELFF	TGTGCCATCAGTGACCCCGGGACTAGCGGGAGTAACACCGGGGAGCTGTTTTTT
TRBD1	TRBJ1-2	-	TRBV6-2/TRBV6-3	13	CASSLDRDYGYTF	TGTGCCAGCAGTCTCGACAGGGACTATGGCTACACCTTC
TRBD1	TRBJ1-2	-	TRBV5-6	18	CASSFPLWETGIDYGYTF	TGTGCCAGCAGCTTTCCTTTGTGGGAGACAGGGATTGACTATGGCTACACCTTC
TRBD1	TRBJ1-4	-	TRBV9	15	CASSGTGGGGEKLFF	TGTGCCAGCAGTGGGACAGGGGGCGGAGGAGAAAAACTGTTTTTT
-	TRBJ1-2	-	TRBV25-1	15	CASSGANRVDYGYTF	TGTGCCAGCAGTGGGGCCAACAGGGTCGACTATGGCTACACCTTC
TRBD1	TRBJ2-3	-	TRBV5-4	16	CASSLGDRGWADTQYF	TGTGCCAGCAGCTTGGGTGACAGGGGATGGGCAGATACGCAGTATTTT
-	TRBJ1-4	-	TRBV7-2	12	CASSPGGEKLFF	TGTGCCAGCAGCCCGGGGGGCGAAAAACTGTTTTTT
-	TRBJ1-4	once	TRBV7-2	14	CASSLVPKAGKLFF	TGTGCCAGCAGCTTAGTCCCAAAGGCGGGAAAACTGTTTTTT
TRBD2	TRBJ2-1	-	TRBV3-1/TRBV3-2	16	CASSSRRTSGYNEQFF	TGTGCCAGCAGCTCCCGAAGGACTAGCGGTTACAATGAGCAGTTCTTC
-	TRBJ1-1	-	TRBV5-6	15	CASRTSFDSIFEAFF	TGTGCCAGCCGCACATCCTTTGACAGTATTTTTGAAGCTTTCTTT
TRBD1	TRBJ2-7	once	TRBV4-1	14	CASSHRQGLWEQYF	TGCGCCAGCAGCCATAGACAGGGTTTATGGGAGCAGTACTTC
-	TRBJ2-1	-	TRBV7-2	13	CASSLGQYNEQFF	TGTGCCAGCAGCTTAGGACAGTACAATGAGCAGTTCTTC
-	TRBJ2-2	-	TRBV10-3	11	CAISLTGELFF	TGTGCCATCAGCCTTACCGGGGAGCTGTTTTTT
-	TRBJ2-7	-	TRBV19	15	CASSISPFGSYEQYF	TGTGCCAGTAGTATCTCCCCGTTCGGGTCCTACGAGCAGTACTTC
TRBD1	TRBJ2-1	-	TRBV30	15	CAWRGSRTGGNEQFF	TGTGCCTGGAGGGGTTCTAGGACAGGGGGGAATGAGCAGTTCTTC
TRBD2	TRBJ2-7	once	TRBV5-1	18	CASSLGITGGPSRYEQYF	TGCGCCAGCAGCTTGGGTATCACGGGGGGGCCTTCGAGGTACGAGCAGTACTTC
-	TRBJ2-5	-	TRBV5-4	14	CASRPDRGTETQYF	TGTGCCAGCAGGCCCGATCGGGGGACAGAGACCCAGTACTTC
TRBD1	TRBJ2-7	few	TRBV18	15	CASSPFSGQGYEQYF	TGTGCCAGCTCACCTTTTTCGGGACAGGGCTACGAGCAGTACTTC
TRBD1	TRBJ2-5	-	TRBV28	15	CASSATGGAQETQYF	TGTGCCAGCAGTGCGACAGGGGGAGCCCAAGAGACCCAGTACTTC
TRBD1	TRBJ1-1	-	TRBV7-9	17	CASSPGGTGVGPTEAFF	TGTGCCAGCAGCCCTGGGGGGACAGGGGTGGGTCCCACTGAAGCTTTCTTT
-	TRBJ2-3	-	TRBV6-2/TRBV6-3	14	CASSPGSWTDTQYF	TGTGCCAGTAGCCCGGGCTCGTGGACAGATACGCAGTATTTT
-	TRBJ2-2	-	TRBV6-4	16	CASSDSGHEGTGELFF	TGTGCCAGCAGTGACTCGGGACACGAGGGCACCGGGGAGCTGTTTTTT
-	TRBJ2-3	-	TRBV11-2	13	CASSPRGTDTQYF	TGTGCCAGCAGCCCGCGGGGCACAGATACGCAGTATTTT
TRBD1	TRBJ1-5	-	TRBV7-2	15	CASSLGDRGDQPQHF	TGTGCCAGCAGCTTAGGAGACAGGGGGGATCAGCCCCAGCATTTT
TRBD1	TRBJ2-1	-	TRBV27	16	CASSLGPGQGRNEQFF	TGTGCCAGCAGTTTAGGTCCGGGACAGGGACGCAATGAGCAGTTCTTC
TRBD1	TRBJ2-1	-	TRBV25-1	15	CASSVRTGLYNEQFF	TGTGCCAGCAGTGTGAGGACAGGGTTGTACAATGAGCAGTTCTTC